This entry describes one T cell receptor beta chain. One end of the junction fails to match germline, which may point to a read error. This sample was included in a study of blood T cell repertoires in COVID-19. About the research overall: Samples representing acute and convalescent COVID-19 were sourced from the United States, Italy and Spain. PBMCs, B-cell-depleted T cells, or T cells were the source of the cDNA or gDNA that made up the material.

This table comes from immunoSEQ multiplex PCR, and its TCRdb copy is limited to in-frame clones, with some not included. Of some 190,000 clones listed, roughly 77% are singletons. Participants were placed into cohorts based on the clinical history they reported. The germline V gene encodes CDR1 MNHNS and CDR2 SASEGT. CDR3 length equals 17 residues. This chain connects TRBV6-1 to TRBJ1-4; weak D call: TRBD1 (6 bases). Sequencing used PBMCs or T cells enriched from blood (not recorded which). The TCR sequence derives from a woman aged 45 to 65 with acute COVID-19. The CDR3 protein is CASSEGVSGAPKEKLFF. Here the CDR3 DNA reads TGTGCCAGCAGTGAAGGGGTGTCAGGGGCGCCTAAAGAAAAACTGTTTTTT.